This is a list of T cell receptor beta chains from one sample in a study of shared clonotypes between healthy human individuals. Sequencing used immunoSEQ multiplex PCR; TCRdb keeps in-frame clones, though not all of them. The sample lists about 980,000 clones, 76% occurring once. Sequencing used memory CD4+ T cells sorted from blood. The receptors stem from a man aged 18 to 29 in good health. The CDR3 runs from the conserved cysteine through the conserved F or W. The order of the fields is D gene, J gene, V gene, clone size, CDR3 DNA, CDR3 protein. The D gene is left open where the match is weak. Clone size is stated in some rows and not others, as once, few, many or a class when expanded.

d_gene: .; j_gene: TRBJ2-7; v_gene: TRBV11-2; abundance: .; CDR3nt: TGTGCCAGCACCGAACAGGGAATCTACGAGCAGTACTTC; CDR3aa: CASTEQGIYEQYF
d_gene: .; j_gene: TRBJ2-7; v_gene: TRBV29-1; abundance: once; CDR3nt: TGCAGCGTTGCTGGAGCCTACAGGGCCGGCGAGCAGTACTTC; CDR3aa: CSVAGAYRAGEQYF
d_gene: .; j_gene: TRBJ2-2; v_gene: TRBV5-6; abundance: .; CDR3nt: TGTGCCAGCAGCAGGAACACCGGGGAGCTGTTTTTT; CDR3aa: CASSRNTGELFF
d_gene: TRBD2; j_gene: TRBJ2-1; v_gene: TRBV7-2; abundance: .; CDR3nt: TGTGCCAGCAGCGCAGGGACTAGCGGGCTCAATGAGCAGTTCTTC; CDR3aa: CASSAGTSGLNEQFF
d_gene: TRBD1; j_gene: TRBJ1-1; v_gene: TRBV19; abundance: .; CDR3nt: TGTGCCAGTAGTACCCTAATGACAGGGGGCACTGAAGCTTTCTTT; CDR3aa: CASSTLMTGGTEAFF
d_gene: .; j_gene: TRBJ1-1; v_gene: TRBV19; abundance: few; CDR3nt: TGTGCCAGTCTAAGGCCGGGACGGAACATGAACACTGAAGCTTTCTTT; CDR3aa: CASLRPGRNMNTEAFF
d_gene: .; j_gene: TRBJ2-7; v_gene: TRBV21-1; abundance: .; CDR3nt: TGTGCCAGCAGCAAGGCCGGGACAGGGGTCCACGAGCAGTACTTC; CDR3aa: CASSKAGTGVHEQYF
d_gene: .; j_gene: TRBJ2-1; v_gene: TRBV5-4; abundance: few; CDR3nt: TGTGCCAGCAGCATGGGTCCCAGTGCGAGCTCCTACAATGAGCAGTTCTTC; CDR3aa: CASSMGPSASSYNEQFF
d_gene: .; j_gene: TRBJ1-4; v_gene: TRBV28; abundance: .; CDR3nt: TGTGCCAGCAGTTTATTGACGGAAAAACTGTTTTTT; CDR3aa: CASSLLTEKLFF
d_gene: TRBD2; j_gene: TRBJ2-5; v_gene: TRBV28; abundance: .; CDR3nt: TGTGCCAGCAGTCTCCGGACTAGCGGGGGGGTTCGGACCCAGTACTTC; CDR3aa: CASSLRTSGGVRTQYF
d_gene: .; j_gene: TRBJ1-4; v_gene: TRBV6-5; abundance: .; CDR3nt: TGTGCCAGCAGTTACCTCAGGACAGCCGGTGAAAAACTGTTTTTT; CDR3aa: CASSYLRTAGEKLFF
d_gene: .; j_gene: TRBJ2-3; v_gene: TRBV5-8; abundance: .; CDR3nt: TGTGCCAGCAGCTCAAACAGTTATACGCAGTATTTT; CDR3aa: CASSSNSYTQYF
d_gene: TRBD1; j_gene: TRBJ2-5; v_gene: TRBV30; abundance: .; CDR3nt: TGTGCCTGGACGACAGGGCGGGAGACCCAGTACTTC; CDR3aa: CAWTTGRETQYF
d_gene: .; j_gene: TRBJ2-7; v_gene: TRBV9; abundance: once; CDR3nt: TGTGCCAGCAGCGTAGAAGGTGCAGGGAGGATTACCGAGCAGTACTTC; CDR3aa: CASSVEGAGRITEQYF
d_gene: TRBD2; j_gene: TRBJ2-5; v_gene: TRBV2; abundance: .; CDR3nt: TGTGCCAGCAGCCGAAGAGCCCCGGCTAGCGGCCAAGAGACCCAGTACTTC; CDR3aa: CASSRRAPASGQETQYF
d_gene: .; j_gene: TRBJ1-5; v_gene: TRBV10-1; abundance: .; CDR3nt: TGCGCCAGCAGCACCGGGGATCAGCCCCAGCATTTT; CDR3aa: CASSTGDQPQHF
d_gene: TRBD1; j_gene: TRBJ1-3; v_gene: TRBV10-3; abundance: .; CDR3nt: TGTGCCGTCTCTACAGGGGAAAGGAACACCATATATTTT; CDR3aa: CAVSTGERNTIYF
d_gene: .; j_gene: TRBJ1-1; v_gene: TRBV14; abundance: .; CDR3nt: TGTGCCAGCAGCCTAAGATGGGGAACTGAAGCTTTCTTT; CDR3aa: CASSLRWGTEAFF
d_gene: .; j_gene: TRBJ2-7; v_gene: TRBV29-1; abundance: .; CDR3nt: TGCAGCGTTGAGGGGCAGACCTACGAGCAGTACTTC; CDR3aa: CSVEGQTYEQYF